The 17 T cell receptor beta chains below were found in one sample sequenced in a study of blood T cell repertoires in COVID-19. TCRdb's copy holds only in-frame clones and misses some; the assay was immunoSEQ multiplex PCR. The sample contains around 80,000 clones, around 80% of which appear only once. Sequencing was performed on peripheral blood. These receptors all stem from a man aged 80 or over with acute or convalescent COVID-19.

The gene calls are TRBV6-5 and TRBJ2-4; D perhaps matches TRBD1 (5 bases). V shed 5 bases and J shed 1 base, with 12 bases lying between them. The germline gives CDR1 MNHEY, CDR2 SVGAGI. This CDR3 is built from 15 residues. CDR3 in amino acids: CASSQQGSAKNIQYF. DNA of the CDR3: TGTGCCAGCAGTCAGCAGGGATCGGCCAAAAACATTCAGTACTTC.

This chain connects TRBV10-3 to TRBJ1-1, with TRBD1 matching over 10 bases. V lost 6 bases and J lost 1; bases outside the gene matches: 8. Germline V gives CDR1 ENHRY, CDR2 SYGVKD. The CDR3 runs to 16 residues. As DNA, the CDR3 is TGTGCCATCAGGGAAGACAGGGGGCTACCGAACACTGAAGCTTTCTTT. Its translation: CAIREDRGLPNTEAFF.

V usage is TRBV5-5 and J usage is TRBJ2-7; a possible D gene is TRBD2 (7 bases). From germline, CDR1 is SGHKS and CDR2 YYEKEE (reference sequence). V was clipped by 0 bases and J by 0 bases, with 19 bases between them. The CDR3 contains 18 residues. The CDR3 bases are TGTGCCAGCAGCTTGGCCTTGGGGGGGCCGGGCATCTCCTACGAGCAGTACTTC. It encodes CASSLALGGPGISYEQYF.

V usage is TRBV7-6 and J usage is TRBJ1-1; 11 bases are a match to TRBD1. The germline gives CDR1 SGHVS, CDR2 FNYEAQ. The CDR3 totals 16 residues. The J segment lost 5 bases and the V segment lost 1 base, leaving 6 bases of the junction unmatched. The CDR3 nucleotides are TGTGCCAGCAGCTTAGGCGGACAGGGGGCCCGAACTGAAGCTTTCTTT. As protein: CASSLGGQGARTEAFF.

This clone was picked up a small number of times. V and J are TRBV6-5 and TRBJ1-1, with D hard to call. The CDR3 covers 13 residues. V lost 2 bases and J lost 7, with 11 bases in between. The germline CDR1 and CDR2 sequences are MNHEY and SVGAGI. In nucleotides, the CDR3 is TGTGCCAGCAGTTACAACCTGAAGAGTGAAGCTTTCTTT. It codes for CASSYNLKSEAFF.

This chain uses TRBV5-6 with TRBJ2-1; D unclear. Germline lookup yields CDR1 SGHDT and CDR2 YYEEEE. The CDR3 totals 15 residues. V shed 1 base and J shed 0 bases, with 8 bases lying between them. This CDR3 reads CASSLPTSSYNEQFF. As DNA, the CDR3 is TGTGCCAGCAGCTTGCCAACGAGCTCCTACAATGAGCAGTTCTTC.

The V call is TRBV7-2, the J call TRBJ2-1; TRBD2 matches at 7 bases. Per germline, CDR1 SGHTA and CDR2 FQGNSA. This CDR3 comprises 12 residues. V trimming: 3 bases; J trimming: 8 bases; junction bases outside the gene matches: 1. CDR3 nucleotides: TGTGCCAGCAGCTTGACTAGCTATGAGCAGTTCTTC. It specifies CASSLTSYEQFF.

The CDR3 bases are TGTGCCAGCAGATCTGGACAGGGCGGGACCCAGTACTTC. Protein: CASRSGQGGTQYF. The chain is built from TRBV6-5 and TRBJ2-5; TRBD1 matches at 8 bases. Germline CDR1 MNHEY, CDR2 SVGAGI. The CDR3 is 13 residues long. V dropped 6 bases and J dropped 7; count of bases not matched to a gene: 7.

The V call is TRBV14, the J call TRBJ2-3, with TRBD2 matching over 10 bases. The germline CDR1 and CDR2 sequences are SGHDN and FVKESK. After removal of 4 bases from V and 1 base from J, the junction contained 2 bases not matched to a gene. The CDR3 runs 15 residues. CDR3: CASSRLAGGTDTQYF. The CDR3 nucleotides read TGTGCCAGCAGCCGCCTAGCGGGGGGCACAGATACGCAGTATTTT.

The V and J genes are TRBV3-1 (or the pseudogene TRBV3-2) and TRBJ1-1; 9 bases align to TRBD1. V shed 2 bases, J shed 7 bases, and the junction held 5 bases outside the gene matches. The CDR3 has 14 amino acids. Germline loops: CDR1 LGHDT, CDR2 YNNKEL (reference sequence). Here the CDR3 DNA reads TGTGCCAGCAGCCAAAAACAGGGGGCCGTTGAAGCTTTCTTT. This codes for CASSQKQGAVEAFF.

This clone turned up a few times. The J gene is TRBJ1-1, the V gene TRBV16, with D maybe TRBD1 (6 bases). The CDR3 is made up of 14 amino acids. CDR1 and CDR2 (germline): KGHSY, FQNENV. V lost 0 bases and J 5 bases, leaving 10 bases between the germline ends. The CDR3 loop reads CASSQSQGRTEAFF. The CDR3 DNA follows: TGTGCCAGCAGCCAATCACAGGGACGTACTGAAGCTTTCTTT.

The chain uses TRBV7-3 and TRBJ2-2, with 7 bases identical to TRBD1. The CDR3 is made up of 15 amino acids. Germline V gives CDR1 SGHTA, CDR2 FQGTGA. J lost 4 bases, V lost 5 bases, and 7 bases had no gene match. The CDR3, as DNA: TGTGCCAGCAGCCCGGGACAGTGGAGCACCGGGGAGCTGTTTTTT. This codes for CASSPGQWSTGELFF.

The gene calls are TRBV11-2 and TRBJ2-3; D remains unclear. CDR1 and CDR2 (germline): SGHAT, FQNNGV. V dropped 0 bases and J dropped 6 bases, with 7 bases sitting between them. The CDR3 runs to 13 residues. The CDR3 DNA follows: TGTGCCAGCAGCTTAGATCGGGTTGATACGCAGTATTTT. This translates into CASSLDRVDTQYF.

The CDR3 DNA is TGTGCCAGCAGTTACAATGCGGGCTCCTACGAGCAGTACTTC. This sequence encodes CASSYNAGSYEQYF. The rearrangement joins TRBV6-6 to TRBJ2-7; maybe TRBD2 (5 bases). Trimming took 2 bases from V and 0 from J, leaving 8 bases between them. The CDR3 runs 14 residues. In germline, CDR1 is MNHNY, CDR2 SVGAGI (reference sequence).

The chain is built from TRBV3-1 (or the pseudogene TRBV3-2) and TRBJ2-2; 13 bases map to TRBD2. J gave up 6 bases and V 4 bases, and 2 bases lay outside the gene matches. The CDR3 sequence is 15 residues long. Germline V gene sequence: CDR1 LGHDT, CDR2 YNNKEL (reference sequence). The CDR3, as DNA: TGTGCCAGCAGCCCGACTAGCGGGGGGCCCGGGGAGCTGTTTTTT. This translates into CASSPTSGGPGELFF.

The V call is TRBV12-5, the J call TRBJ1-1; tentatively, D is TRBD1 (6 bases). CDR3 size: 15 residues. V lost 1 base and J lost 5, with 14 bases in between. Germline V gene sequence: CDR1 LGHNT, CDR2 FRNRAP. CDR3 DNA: TGTGCTAGTGGTTTGGACGCCAGGGGAAGGACTGAAGCTTTCTTT. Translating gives CASGLDARGRTEAFF.

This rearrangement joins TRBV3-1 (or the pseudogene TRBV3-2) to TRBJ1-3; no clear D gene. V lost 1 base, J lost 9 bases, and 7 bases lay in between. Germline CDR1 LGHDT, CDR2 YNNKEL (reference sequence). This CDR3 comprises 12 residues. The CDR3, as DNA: TGTGCCAGCAGCCAAGGCGAAGTCACCATATATTTT. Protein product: CASSQGEVTIYF.